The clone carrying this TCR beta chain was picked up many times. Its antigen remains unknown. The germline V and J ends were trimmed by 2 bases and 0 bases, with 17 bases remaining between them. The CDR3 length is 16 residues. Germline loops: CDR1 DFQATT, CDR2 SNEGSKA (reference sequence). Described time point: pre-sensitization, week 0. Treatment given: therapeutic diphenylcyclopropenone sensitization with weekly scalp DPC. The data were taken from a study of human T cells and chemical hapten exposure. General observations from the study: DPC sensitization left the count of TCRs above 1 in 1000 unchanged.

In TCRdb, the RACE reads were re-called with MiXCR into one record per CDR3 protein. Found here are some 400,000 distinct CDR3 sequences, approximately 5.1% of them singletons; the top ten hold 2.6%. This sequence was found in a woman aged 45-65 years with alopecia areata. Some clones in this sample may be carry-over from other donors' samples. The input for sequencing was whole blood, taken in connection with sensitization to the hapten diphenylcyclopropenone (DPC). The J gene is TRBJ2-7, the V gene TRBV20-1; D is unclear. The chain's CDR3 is CSARSKEYSSSYEQYF. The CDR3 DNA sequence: TGCAGTGCTAGATCTAAAGAGTACAGTAGCTCCTACGAGCAGTACTTC.